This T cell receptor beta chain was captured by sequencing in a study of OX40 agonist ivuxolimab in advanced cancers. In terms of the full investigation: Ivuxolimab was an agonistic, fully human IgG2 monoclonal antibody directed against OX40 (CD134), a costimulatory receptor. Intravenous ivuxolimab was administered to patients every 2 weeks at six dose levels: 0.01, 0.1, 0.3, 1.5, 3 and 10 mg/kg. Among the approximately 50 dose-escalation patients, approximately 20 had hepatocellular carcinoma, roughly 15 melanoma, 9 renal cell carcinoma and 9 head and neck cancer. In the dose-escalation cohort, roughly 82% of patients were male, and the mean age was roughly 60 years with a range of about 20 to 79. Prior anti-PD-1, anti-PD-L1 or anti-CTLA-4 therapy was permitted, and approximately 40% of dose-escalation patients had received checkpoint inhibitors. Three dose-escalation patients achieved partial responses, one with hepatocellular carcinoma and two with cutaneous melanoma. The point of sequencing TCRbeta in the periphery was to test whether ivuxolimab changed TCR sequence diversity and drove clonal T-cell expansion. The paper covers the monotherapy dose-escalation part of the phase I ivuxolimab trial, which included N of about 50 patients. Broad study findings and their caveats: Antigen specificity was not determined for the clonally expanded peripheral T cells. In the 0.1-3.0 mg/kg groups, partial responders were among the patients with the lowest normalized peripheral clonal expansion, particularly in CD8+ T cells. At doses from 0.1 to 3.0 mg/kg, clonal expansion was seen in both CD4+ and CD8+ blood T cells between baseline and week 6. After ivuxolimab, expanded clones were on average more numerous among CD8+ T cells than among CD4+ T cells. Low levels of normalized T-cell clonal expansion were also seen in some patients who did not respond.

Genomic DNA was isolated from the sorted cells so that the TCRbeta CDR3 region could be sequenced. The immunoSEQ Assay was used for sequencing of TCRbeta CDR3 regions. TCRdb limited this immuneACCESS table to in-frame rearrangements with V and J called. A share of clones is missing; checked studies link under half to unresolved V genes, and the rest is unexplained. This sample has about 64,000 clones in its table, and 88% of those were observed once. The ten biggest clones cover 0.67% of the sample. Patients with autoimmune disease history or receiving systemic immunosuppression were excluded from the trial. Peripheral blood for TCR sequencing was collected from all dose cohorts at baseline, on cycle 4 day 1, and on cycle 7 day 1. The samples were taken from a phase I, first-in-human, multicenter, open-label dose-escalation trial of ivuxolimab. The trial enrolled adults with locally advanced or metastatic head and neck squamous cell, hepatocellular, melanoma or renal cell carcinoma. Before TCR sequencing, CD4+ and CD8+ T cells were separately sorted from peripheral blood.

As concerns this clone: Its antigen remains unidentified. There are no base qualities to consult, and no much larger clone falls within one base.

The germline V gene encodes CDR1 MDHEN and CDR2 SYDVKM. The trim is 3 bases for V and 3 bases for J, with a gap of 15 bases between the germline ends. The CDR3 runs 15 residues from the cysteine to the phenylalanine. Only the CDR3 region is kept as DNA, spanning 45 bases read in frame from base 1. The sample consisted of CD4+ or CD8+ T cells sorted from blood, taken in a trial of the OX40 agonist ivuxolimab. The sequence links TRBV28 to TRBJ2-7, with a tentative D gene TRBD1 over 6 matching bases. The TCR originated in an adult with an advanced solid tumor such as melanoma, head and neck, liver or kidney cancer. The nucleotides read TGTGCCAGCAGTTTTAGGGGGATCCCAGGCTACGAGCAGTACTTC. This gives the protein CASSFRGIPGYEQYF.